A single sample is the source of the 27 T cell receptor beta chains below, sequenced in a study of post-analysis software for immune sequencing data. Regarding the study as a whole: A handful of TRBV segments were significantly more frequent in patients than in controls. TRBV5-6, TRBV5-1 and TRBV20-1 were among these segments.

For these TCRs, the target antigens are not known. TCR beta cDNA libraries included unique molecular identifiers. TCRdb recomputed calls from the PCR reads with MiXCR, one row per CDR3 protein. The sample includes 750,000 to 950,000 distinct CDR3 sequences, roughly 58% of them seen just once. Source material: blood. These receptors came from a girl aged 5 to 17 with multiple sclerosis.

This sequence joins TRBV5-1 and TRBJ2-5; D gene ambiguous. The DNA end favors TRBJ2-7, so the J call may be wrong. The germline gives CDR1 SGHRS, CDR2 YFSETQ. The CDR3 totals 14 residues. For the CDR3, the DNA is TGCGCCAGCAGCTTGGAGATGGGTTCCAACGAGCAGTACTTC. As protein: CASSLEMGSNEQYF.

This clonotype came up once. The chain couples TRBV12-3 or TRBV12-4 to TRBJ2-5; TRBD2 matches at 8 bases. V trimming: 5 bases; J trimming: 4 bases; junction bases outside the gene matches: 6. CDR3 length: 14 residues. CDR3 nucleotide sequence: TGTGCCAGCAGTGCCTCGGGGGGGGCAGAGACCCAGTACTTC. Residues: CASSASGGAETQYF.

The V gene is TRBV15, the J gene TRBJ2-5; 10 nucleotides line up with TRBD1. Germline values: CDR1 LNHNV, CDR2 YYDKDF (reference sequence). V lost 2 bases to trimming and J lost 5 bases; unmatched junction nucleotides: 8. This CDR3 is 16 amino acids long. The CDR3 here is CATSRPGTGESETQYF. The DNA for the CDR3 is TGTGCCACCAGCAGACCCGGGACAGGGGAGTCGGAGACCCAGTACTTC.

The chain is built from TRBV6-5 and TRBJ1-2; tentative D call: TRBD1 (5 bases). Per the germline V gene, CDR1 is MNHEY and CDR2 is SVGAGI. CDR3 size: 15 residues. Trimming pared 0 bases from V and 5 bases from J, leaving 13 bases between. The CDR3 nucleotides read TGTGCCAGCAGTTACTCGGCCGGGGGTGCTTATGGCTACACCTTC. Amino acid sequence: CASSYSAGGAYGYTF.

V usage is TRBV15 and J usage is TRBJ2-4; D may correspond to TRBD1 or TRBD2 (5 bases each). The tail of the sequence fits TRBJ2-7 better, so the J call may be wrong. Germline V gene sequence: CDR1 LNHNV, CDR2 YYDKDF (reference sequence). The CDR3 is made up of 16 amino acids. The CDR3 nucleotides read TGTGCCACCAGCGAGCTAGATTCGGGACCGAGGGGCGAGCAGTACTTC. As protein: CATSELDSGPRGEQYF.

The rearrangement links TRBV14 to TRBJ2-7, with no clear D. This CDR3 has 15 residues. Trimming pared 2 bases from V and 2 bases from J, leaving 13 bases between. Germline CDR1 reads SGHDN; CDR2 reads FVKESK. CDR3 sequence reads: CASSQHGLSTYEQYF. CDR3 nucleotides: TGTGCCAGCAGCCAACATGGTCTCTCAACCTACGAGCAGTACTTC.

In DNA form, the CDR3 reads TGCAGCGTCCCAGAGGGAGCGGGAGATAATGAGCAGTTCTTC. It specifies CSVPEGAGDNEQFF. This sequence joins TRBV29-1 and TRBJ2-1; 8 bases map to TRBD2. CDR1 is SQVTM and CDR2 is ANQGSEA in the germline V gene. CDR3 length equals 14 residues. V trimming: 6 bases; J trimming: 7 bases; junction bases outside the gene matches: 11.

The chain has TRBV9 and TRBJ2-7; the match to TRBD2 covers 8 bases. Looked up from germline, CDR1 is SGDLS and CDR2 is YYNGEE. CDR3 length: 15 amino acids. V lost 0 bases to trimming and J lost 5 bases; unmatched junction nucleotides: 7. DNA for the CDR3: TGTGCCAGCAGCGTAGGAGCGGGGGCCAAGAACGAGCAGTACTTC. Its protein is CASSVGAGAKNEQYF.

This sequence joins TRBV12-3 or TRBV12-4 and TRBJ2-3, with D unresolved. V lost 0 bases and J 0 bases, leaving 13 bases between the germline ends. The CDR3 runs to 17 residues. The DNA of the CDR3 is TGTGCCAGCAGTTTAGCGCGGAACGGAATAAGCACAGATACGCAGTATTTT. Amino acid sequence: CASSLARNGISTDTQYF.

The gene calls are TRBV29-1 and TRBJ2-3; TRBD2 is a possible D gene (6 bases). Germline V gives CDR1 SQVTM, CDR2 ANQGSEA. This CDR3 comprises 13 residues. Trimming took off 7 bases at V and 2 bases at J, with 13 bases between the two ends. CDR3 DNA: TGCAGCGCGAGACTAGTCGACACAGATACGCAGTATTTT. Translating gives CSARLVDTDTQYF.

V usage is TRBV14 and J usage is TRBJ1-6; D not certain. Looked up from germline, CDR1 is SGHDN and CDR2 is FVKESK. V lost 0 bases and J lost 9, with 12 bases in between. The CDR3 contains 15 residues. The CDR3 region has the DNA TGTGCCAGCAGCCAAGAACCCAACCAGGTTTCACCCCTCCACTTT. Translation gives CASSQEPNQVSPLHF.

A remark on this clonotype: One end of the junction varies from germline; a read error may be responsible. V and J are TRBV7-9 and TRBJ2-4; D gene ambiguous. Germline CDR1 reads SEHNR; CDR2 reads FQNEAQ (reference sequence). The CDR3 spans 17 residues. In DNA form, the CDR3 reads TGTGCCAGCAGCTTAGGAGGAAGCCTCTTAGCCGAAAACATTCAGTACTTC. It translates to CASSLGGSLLAENIQYF. The full variable domain, with the rest looked up from reference TRBV7-9 and TRBJ2-4, is DTGVSQNPRHKITKRGQNVTFRCDPISEHNRLYWYRQTLGQGPEFLTYFQNEAQLEKSRLLSDRFSAERPKGSFSTLEIQRTEQGDSAMYLCASSLGGSLLAENIQYFGAGTRLSVL.

On this clonotype itself: A read error is likely, as this CDR3 ends without the conserved phenylalanine or tryptophan. This chain links TRBV19 with TRBJ2-1; TRBD2 matches 9 bases. V shed 6 bases, J shed 5 bases, and the junction held 11 bases outside the gene matches. The CDR3 is 16 amino acids. Germline loops: CDR1 LNHDA, CDR2 SQIVND (reference sequence). The DNA for the CDR3 is TGTGCCAGTAGAAATCCAGGGACTAGCCGCAACAATGAGCAGTTCGTC. Its protein product is CASRNPGTSRNNEQFV.

The chain carries TRBV4-1 and TRBJ2-3, with D possibly matching TRBD2 (6 bases). Germline loops: CDR1 MGHRA, CDR2 YSYEKL. CDR3 length: 17 residues. V lost 5 bases and J 0 bases, leaving 18 bases between the germline ends. CDR3 bases: TGCGCCAGCAGCAATACCGGCCGCGGGGACAGCACAGATACGCAGTATTTT. It encodes CASSNTGRGDSTDTQYF.

CDR3 nucleotides: TGCAGTGCCCGGGTCGGGGCCAACGTCCTGACTTTC. The encoded protein is CSARVGANVLTF. The rearrangement uses TRBV20-1 and TRBJ2-6; D gene uncertain. In germline, CDR1 is DFQATT, CDR2 SNEGSKA (reference sequence). Trimming cost V 6 bases and J 4 bases, with 7 bases left between them. This CDR3 spans 12 amino acids.

V usage is TRBV7-6 and J usage is TRBJ2-7; D not certain. The CDR3 has 13 residues. Trimming removed 5 bases from V and 2 bases from J, with 10 bases in between. The germline V gene has CDR1 SGHVS and CDR2 FNYEAQ. CDR3 residues: CASSTGYPYEQYF. CDR3 bases: TGTGCCAGCAGCACTGGCTACCCCTACGAGCAGTACTTC.

This clonotype was counted only a few times. V usage is TRBV20-1 and J usage is TRBJ2-7; 10 nucleotides agree with TRBD1. Unmatched junction bases numbered 6, after V lost 5 bases and J lost 5 bases. From germline, CDR1 is DFQATT and CDR2 SNEGSKA (reference sequence). The CDR3 totals 13 residues. The CDR3: CSAARDRGNEQYF. The CDR3 bases are TGCAGTGCTGCTCGGGACAGGGGTAACGAGCAGTACTTC.

The V and J genes are TRBV4-2 and TRBJ1-2; maybe TRBD1 (5 bases). Trimming shortened V by 0 bases and J by 3 bases, and 17 bases separated the two germline ends. Germline CDR1 reads LGHNA; CDR2 reads YNFKEQ. The CDR3 spans 17 residues. In nucleotides, the CDR3 is TGTGCCAGCAGCCAAGAAGACCCCGGTACAGGTGACTATGGCTACACCTTC. This sequence encodes CASSQEDPGTGDYGYTF.

DNA for the CDR3: TGTGCCATCAGTGGGGGCAGGGAAACACGGGAGCAGTACTTC. It translates to CAISGGRETREQYF. The rearrangement uses TRBV10-3 and TRBJ2-4, with D perhaps matching TRBD2 (6 bases). The V and J ends lost 4 bases and 13 bases respectively, with 20 bases between them. Germline loops: CDR1 ENHRY, CDR2 SYGVKD. This CDR3 region has 14 residues.

This clonotype was seen only a few times. The chain couples TRBV3-1 to TRBJ1-2, with a tentative D call TRBD1 (5 bases). The CDR3 runs to 15 residues. The V end was cut by 0 bases, the J end by 2 bases, with 10 bases between. Looked up from germline, CDR1 is LGHDT and CDR2 is YNNKEL (reference sequence). CDR3 in DNA: TGTGCCAGCAGCCAAGATGGGGCCTGGAACTATGGCTACACCTTC. Translated, it gives CASSQDGAWNYGYTF. The whole variable domain, filled in from reference TRBV3-1 and TRBJ1-2, reads DTAVSQTPKYLVTQMGNDKSIKCEQNLGHDTMYWYKQDSKKFLKIMFSYNNKELIINETVPNRFSPKSPDKAHLNLHINSLELGDSAVYFCASSQDGAWNYGYTFGSGTRLTVV.

This clonotype was detected only a few times. The chain combines TRBV7-9 with TRBJ1-2; D is possibly TRBD1 (6 bases). The CDR3 has 16 amino acids. Per germline, CDR1 SEHNR and CDR2 FQNEAQ (reference sequence). V lost 0 bases and J lost 4, with 15 bases in between. As DNA, the CDR3 is TGTGCCAGCAGCTTAGCGGGGGCAGGGAGTAGCTATGGCTACACCTTC. This sequence encodes CASSLAGAGSSYGYTF.

This chain links TRBV7-9 with TRBJ2-1; D might be TRBD1 or TRBD2, each matching 6 bases. The V gene lost 8 bases and the J gene lost 9 bases, with 14 bases spanning the gap. The CDR3 spans 12 residues. The germline V gene has CDR1 SEHNR and CDR2 FQNEAQ (reference sequence). The CDR3 coding sequence is TGTGCCAGCCTGTTGGGGGGCGGTGAGCAGTTCTTC. Protein sequence: CASLLGGGEQFF. The full variable domain, rest sourced from reference TRBV7-9 and TRBJ2-1, is DTGVSQNPRHKITKRGQNVTFRCDPISEHNRLYWYRQTLGQGPEFLTYFQNEAQLEKSRLLSDRFSAERPKGSFSTLEIQRTEQGDSAMYLCASLLGGGEQFFGPGTRLTVL.

The chain combines TRBV7-9 with TRBJ2-1, with D perhaps assigned TRBD1 or TRBD2 (6 bases each). CDR1 is SEHNR, CDR2 FQNEAQ, per germline (reference sequence). The CDR3 contains 13 residues. The ends were cut back, 9 bases at V and 6 bases at J, with 15 bases in the middle. CDR3 sequence: CAREGGPLNEQFF. CDR3 DNA sequence: TGTGCCAGGGAGGGGGGACCCCTCAATGAGCAGTTCTTC.

The chain uses TRBV20-1 and TRBJ2-7, with D uncertain. The V and J ends lost 0 bases and 0 bases respectively, with 6 bases between them. In germline, CDR1 is DFQATT, CDR2 SNEGSKA (reference sequence). The CDR3 consists of 13 residues. Here the CDR3 DNA reads TGCAGTGCTAGAGATGGGGTCTCCTACGAGCAGTACTTC. Amino acids: CSARDGVSYEQYF.

V and J are TRBV29-1 and TRBJ2-1; D perhaps matches TRBD1 (5 bases). CDR1 is SQVTM, CDR2 ANQGSEA, per germline. CDR3 size: 13 residues. The V and J ends lost 7 bases and 3 bases respectively, with 13 bases between them. In nucleotides, the CDR3 is TGCAGCGCCAGCTTAGGGGTCTACAATGAGCAGTTCTTC. Translating gives CSASLGVYNEQFF.

The gene calls are TRBV20-1 and TRBJ2-1; D is possibly TRBD1 (6 bases). Trimming stripped 6 bases from V and 8 bases from J, with 20 bases between. The CDR3 runs to 14 residues. CDR1 DFQATT and CDR2 SNEGSKA come from the germline V gene (reference sequence). CDR3 sequence: CSASQGGSKDEQFF. As DNA, the CDR3 is TGCAGTGCCTCACAGGGTGGGAGCAAGGATGAGCAGTTCTTC.

The chain uses TRBV20-1 and TRBJ2-1, with TRBD2 as a possible D gene (5 bases). Between the trimmed V and J ends, which lost 3 bases and 7 bases, there was a span of 22 bases. The V gene's germline CDR1 is DFQATT and CDR2 SNEGSKA (reference sequence). The CDR3 has 16 amino acids. The CDR3 DNA is TGCAGTGCTAGGACGCCCGGGATTCGGGATCAAAATGAGCAGTTCTTC. It specifies CSARTPGIRDQNEQFF.